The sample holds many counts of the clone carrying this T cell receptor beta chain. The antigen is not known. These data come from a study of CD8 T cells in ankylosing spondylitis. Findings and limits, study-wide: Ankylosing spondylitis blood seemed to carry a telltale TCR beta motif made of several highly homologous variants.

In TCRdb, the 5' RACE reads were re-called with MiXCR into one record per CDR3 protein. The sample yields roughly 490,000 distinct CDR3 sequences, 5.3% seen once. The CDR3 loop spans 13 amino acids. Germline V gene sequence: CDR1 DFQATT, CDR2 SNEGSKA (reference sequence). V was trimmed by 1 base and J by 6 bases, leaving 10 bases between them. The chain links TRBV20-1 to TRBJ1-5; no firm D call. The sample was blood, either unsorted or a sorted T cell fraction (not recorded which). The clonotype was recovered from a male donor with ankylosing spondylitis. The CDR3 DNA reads TGCAGTGCTAGAGGGTATTGGGGTCAGCCCCAGCATTTT. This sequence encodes CSARGYWGQPQHF.